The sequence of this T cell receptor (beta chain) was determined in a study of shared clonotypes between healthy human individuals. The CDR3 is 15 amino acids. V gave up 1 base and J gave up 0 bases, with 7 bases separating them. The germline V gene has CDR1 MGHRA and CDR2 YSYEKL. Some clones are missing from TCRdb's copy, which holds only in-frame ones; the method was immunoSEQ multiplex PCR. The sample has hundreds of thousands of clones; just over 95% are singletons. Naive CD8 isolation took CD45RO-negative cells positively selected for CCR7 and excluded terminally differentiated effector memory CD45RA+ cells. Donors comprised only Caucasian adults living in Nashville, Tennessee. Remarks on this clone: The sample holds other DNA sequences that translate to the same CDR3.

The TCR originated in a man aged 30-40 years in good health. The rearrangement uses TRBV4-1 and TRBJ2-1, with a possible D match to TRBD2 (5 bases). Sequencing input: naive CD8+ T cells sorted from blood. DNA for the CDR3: TGCGCCAGCAGCCAAGGGGAGAGCTCCTACAATGAGCAGTTCTTC. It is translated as CASSQGESSYNEQFF.